This TCR beta chain emerged from a study of T-cell reconstitution after alpha-beta-depleted transplantation in children. In its sample, this clonotype was seen many times. As it was prepared, the TCRbeta library received unique molecular identifiers. TCRdb itself ran the PCR reads through MiXCR, one entry per CDR3 protein. This sample carries 150,000 to 200,000 distinct CDR3 sequences, about 15% of them seen once, and the ten largest clones take 13%. The sequence derives from a human donor who donated a stem cell graft to a child with acute lymphoblastic leukemia. Sequenced here: PBMCs from the stem cell graft donor, sampled from the stem cell graft.

CDR3 DNA sequence: TGTGCCAGCAGCTTAGGGTCTGTAGTAGGGGGCTATGGCTACACCTTC. It codes for CASSLGSVVGGYGYTF. The V call is TRBV7-2, the J call TRBJ1-2, with D tentatively TRBD1 (6 bases). The CDR3 is made up of 16 amino acids. Germline CDR1 SGHTA, CDR2 FQGNSA. V shed 1 base and J shed 4 bases, with 16 bases lying between them.